The subject of this entry is one T cell receptor beta chain. Authors' analysis steps: Amplification of reference gene primers was used by the study to estimate nucleated cell counts. Produced via immunoSEQ multiplex PCR; TCRdb's table is partial and in-frame only. Clone size and V and J calls were adopted from that table, with D and trimming inferred from the DNA. The sample has 80,000 to 100,000 clones, roughly 80% seen once; the top ten hold 8% to 9%. The sample comes from a study of blood T cell repertoires in COVID-19. Background on the study: Samples taken during acute and convalescent COVID-19 were collected in the United States, Italy and Spain. PBMCs, B-cell-depleted T cells, or T cells were the source of the cDNA or gDNA that made up the material.

The CDR3 runs to 19 residues. CDR1 SGHTA and CDR2 FQGNSA come from the germline V gene. Trimming at V came to 1 base and at J to 0 bases, leaving 8 bases not matched to a gene. This sequence was found in a middle-aged man who had recovered from COVID-19. The rearrangement joins TRBV7-2 to TRBJ2-6; 8 bases agree with TRBD2. The sequenced material came from peripheral blood. DNA for the CDR3: TGTGCCAGCAGCTTAGGGGCGGGGGGCCTCCTCTCTGGGGCCAACGTCCTGACTTTC. Its protein is CASSLGAGGLLSGANVLTF.